These 2 T cell receptor beta chains share one sample of origin, sequenced in a study of CD8 T cells in ankylosing spondylitis. TCRdb reanalysed the 5' RACE reads using MiXCR and keeps one entry per CDR3 protein. This sample has under 200,000 distinct CDR3 sequences, with more than 9% found just once. The sequenced sample consisted of blood, either unsorted or a sorted T cell fraction (not recorded which). The origin of the receptors is a male donor with ankylosing spondylitis or in good health (not recorded which).

This clonotype was seen ten or more times. V is TRBV6-1 and J is TRBJ1-2; D not certain. Germline lookup yields CDR1 MNHNS and CDR2 SASEGT. The CDR3 consists of 15 residues. V gave up 4 bases and J gave up 4 bases, with 16 bases separating them. The chain's CDR3 is CASSAIEGATYGYTF. CDR3 sequence (DNA): TGTGCCAGCAGTGCCATAGAGGGTGCCACCTATGGCTACACCTTC.

The chain carries TRBV6-5 and TRBJ2-6; D unclear. This CDR3 comprises 16 residues. The V gene's germline CDR1 is MNHEY and CDR2 SVGAGI. Trimming removed 3 bases from V and 0 bases from J, with 9 bases in between. CDR3 amino acids: CASSYSGTSGANVLTF. The DNA for the CDR3 is TGTGCCAGCAGTTATTCCGGTACCTCTGGGGCCAACGTCCTGACTTTC.